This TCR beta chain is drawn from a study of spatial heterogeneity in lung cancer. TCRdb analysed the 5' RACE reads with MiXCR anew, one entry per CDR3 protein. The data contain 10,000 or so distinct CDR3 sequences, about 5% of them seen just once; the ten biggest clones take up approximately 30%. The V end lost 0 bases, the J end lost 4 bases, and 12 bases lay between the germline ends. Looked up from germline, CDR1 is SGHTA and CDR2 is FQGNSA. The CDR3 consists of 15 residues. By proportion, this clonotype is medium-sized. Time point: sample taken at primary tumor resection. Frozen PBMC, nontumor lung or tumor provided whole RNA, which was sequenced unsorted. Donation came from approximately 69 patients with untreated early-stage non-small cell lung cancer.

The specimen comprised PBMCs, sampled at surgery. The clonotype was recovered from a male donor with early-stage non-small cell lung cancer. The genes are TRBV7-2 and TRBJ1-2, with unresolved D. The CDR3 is CASSLANGPAYGYTF. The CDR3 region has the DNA TGTGCCAGCAGCTTAGCGAACGGACCAGCCTATGGCTACACCTTC.